A single sample gave rise to the 8 T cell receptor beta chains below, sequenced in a study of lymphopenia after photon versus proton radiotherapy. Data came from immunoSEQ multiplex PCR; TCRdb stores just in-frame clones and leaves some out. The sample consists of about 61,000 clones, around 85% of them appearing once. The sequences come from peripheral blood, collected from a patient treated with photon-based radiotherapy. Receptors were obtained from a man aged 35 to 55 with gastric cancer.

The rearrangement uses TRBV27 and TRBJ2-5; 11 bases fit TRBD1. Trimming took 7 bases from V and 4 from J; bases not matched to a gene: 8. CDR3 length: 15 amino acids. Germline lookup yields CDR1 MNHEY and CDR2 SMNVEV (reference sequence). The CDR3 here is CASIPPGQGVETQYF. The CDR3 DNA reads TGTGCCAGCATCCCCCCGGGACAGGGGGTAGAGACCCAGTACTTC.

The V and J genes are TRBV19 and TRBJ2-5; D may be TRBD1 (5 bases). This CDR3 spans 15 amino acids. V lost 4 bases and J lost 1, with 13 bases in between. The germline V gene has CDR1 LNHDA and CDR2 SQIVND (reference sequence). In DNA, the CDR3 is TGTGCCAGTAGTACCGGTAAGGGGATCCAAGAGACCCAGTACTTC. Protein sequence: CASSTGKGIQETQYF.

V is TRBV15 and J is TRBJ2-5; D may be TRBD2 (7 bases). The V and J ends lost 6 bases and 5 bases respectively, with 13 bases between them. The CDR3 runs to 13 residues. CDR1 is LNHNV, CDR2 YYDKDF, per germline (reference sequence). The CDR3: CATRGGEKETQYF. CDR3 in DNA: TGTGCCACCAGAGGGGGGGAGAAGGAGACCCAGTACTTC.

This clone turned up a few times. The chain has TRBV5-1 and TRBJ1-5, with D possibly matching TRBD1 (6 bases). The CDR3 consists of 15 residues. Germline-derived CDR1 and CDR2 are SGHRS and YFSETQ. Trimming shortened V by 4 bases and J by 0 bases, and 11 bases separated the two germline ends. In DNA form, the CDR3 reads TGCGCCAGCAGCCCGGGGGCGAATAGCAATCAGCCCCAGCATTTT. Protein sequence: CASSPGANSNQPQHF.

The chain employs TRBV5-4 and TRBJ1-2, with 7 bases identical to TRBD1. Germline V gene data show CDR1 as SGHNT and CDR2 as YYREEE (reference sequence). The CDR3 contains 14 residues. Trimming took 3 bases from V and 2 from J; bases not matched to a gene: 4. The CDR3 bases are TGTGCCAGCAGCTACCGGACAGGAAACTATGGCTACACCTTC. Its protein is CASSYRTGNYGYTF.

This chain connects TRBV11-1 to TRBJ2-5; 7 positions match TRBD1. Germline V gene data show CDR1 as SGHAT and CDR2 as FQDESV (reference sequence). This CDR3 contains 15 residues. V trimming: 2 bases; J trimming: 5 bases; junction bases outside the gene matches: 8. The CDR3 sequence is CASSLRWTGGETQYF. CDR3 nucleotides: TGTGCCAGCAGCTTAAGGTGGACAGGTGGGGAGACCCAGTACTTC. Full variable domain (missing parts from reference TRBV11-1 and TRBJ2-5): EAEVAQSPRYKITEKSQAVAFWCDPISGHATLYWYRQILGQGPELLVQFQDESVVDDSQLPKDRFSAERLKGVDSTLKIQPAELGDSAMYLCASSLRWTGGETQYFGPGTRLLVL.

The rearrangement uses TRBV4-2 and TRBJ1-4; 9 bases are shared with TRBD1. The CDR3 runs 20 residues. Per the germline V gene, CDR1 is LGHNA and CDR2 is YNFKEQ. The J segment lost 0 bases and the V segment lost 3 bases, leaving 14 bases of the junction unmatched. The chain's CDR3 is CASSHPTGTGSRATNEKLFF. CDR3 DNA: TGTGCCAGCAGCCACCCGACCGGGACAGGGTCAAGGGCAACTAATGAAAAACTGTTTTTT.

This clone was counted a few times. The chain joins TRBV5-1 to TRBJ2-1, with TRBD2 identical over 14 bases. The J segment lost 10 bases and the V segment lost 1 base, leaving 7 bases of the junction unmatched. The V gene's germline CDR1 is SGHRS and CDR2 YFSETQ. The CDR3 covers 16 residues. The DNA of the CDR3 is TGCGCCAGCAGCTTGACCGCAGGACTAGCGGGGGGAGAGCAGTTCTTC. This translates into CASSLTAGLAGGEQFF. Drawing the rest from reference TRBV5-1 and TRBJ2-1, the complete variable domain is KAGVTQTPRYLIKTRGQQVTLSCSPISGHRSVSWYQQTPGQGLQFLFEYFSETQRNKGNFPGRFSGRQFSNSRSEMNVSTLELGDSALYLCASSLTAGLAGGEQFFGPGTRLTVL.